These 26 T cell receptor beta chains originate from one sample sequenced in a study of blood T cells in healthy people across ages (dated by TCRdb to between 2014 and 2017). Libraries were made using 5' RACE. Sequencing instrument: Illumina HiSeq 2500. A second PCR of 7 to 11 cycles was run with a J-beta primer mix and a sample-barcoded 5' primer. TCRdb ran its own pipeline on the public reads, namely fastp trimming at Q25 and MiXCR clone calling, and kept in-frame beta chains. Rows with a matching CDR3 protein are joined into one entry that keeps the most common DNA and genes. The sample table shows 550,000 to 700,000 distinct CDR3 sequences, and 27% are seen once. The biggest ten clones account for 18% of the sample. Sequences were obtained from blood. These receptors all stem from a woman aged 70 to 79 in good health.

This chain links TRBV27 with TRBJ2-1; D not resolved. With 3 bases removed from V and 4 bases from J, the gap between germline ends came to 10 bases. The CDR3 contains 14 residues. From germline, CDR1 is MNHEY and CDR2 SMNVEV (reference sequence). The CDR3 DNA reads as TGTGCCAGCAGTTTTACGAGGCGTTACAATGAGCAGTTCTTC. Translated, it gives CASSFTRRYNEQFF.

The chain joins TRBV7-2 to TRBJ2-3; perhaps TRBD1 as D (6 bases). CDR1 and CDR2 (germline): SGHTA, FQGNSA. V lost 0 bases, J lost 4 bases, and 11 bases lay in between. The length of the CDR3 is 15 residues. CDR3 coding DNA: TGTGCCAGCAGCTTAGCCGGGCAGGGGTCAGATACGCAGTATTTT. This gives the protein CASSLAGQGSDTQYF.

The V gene is TRBV7-2, the J gene TRBJ2-3; either TRBD1 or TRBD2 may fit D (5 bases each). This CDR3 contains 13 residues. V lost 5 bases and J lost 9, with 15 bases in between. CDR1 is SGHTA and CDR2 is FQGNSA in the germline V gene. CDR3 bases: TGTGCCAGCAGCCTAACCCGGGGACGCACGCAGTATTTT. This codes for CASSLTRGRTQYF.

This clonotype was picked up one time. V and J are TRBV7-3 and TRBJ2-1; perhaps TRBD2 as D (6 bases). CDR3 length equals 12 residues. Trimming took 1 base from V and 9 from J, leaving 7 bases between them. In germline, CDR1 is SGHTA, CDR2 FQGTGA. CDR3 nucleotide sequence: TGTGCCAGCAGCTTAATGGGGGGTGAGCAGTTCTTC. This sequence encodes CASSLMGGEQFF.

The chain employs TRBV6-6 and TRBJ1-2, with D possibly matching TRBD1 (6 bases). The V and J ends lost 2 bases and 5 bases respectively, with 24 bases between them. CDR3 length: 18 amino acids. CDR1 is MNHNY, CDR2 SVGAGI, per germline (reference sequence). The CDR3 protein is CASSYVRRWGGAEYGYTF. The CDR3 DNA sequence: TGTGCCAGCAGTTACGTGCGGCGTTGGGGGGGCGCGGAGTATGGCTACACCTTC.

This clonotype was seen a few times. The genes are TRBV6-2 or TRBV6-3 and TRBJ2-3; no clear D. Trimming cost V 2 bases and J 0 bases, with 6 bases left between them. The CDR3 contains 14 residues. The V gene's germline CDR1 is MNHEY and CDR2 SVGEGT. Written as DNA, the CDR3 is TGTGCCAGCAGTTACCATGAAAGCACAGATACGCAGTATTTT. Its protein product is CASSYHESTDTQYF.

The chain combines TRBV28 with TRBJ2-4; D might be TRBD1 (6 bases). Trimming stripped 5 bases from V and 1 base from J, with 15 bases between. Per the germline V gene, CDR1 is MDHEN and CDR2 is SYDVKM. The CDR3 extends over 16 amino acids. CDR3 DNA sequence: TGTGCCAGCAGTGAATCAGGGGTCTGGGCCAAAAACATTCAGTACTTC. Its protein is CASSESGVWAKNIQYF.

The genes are TRBV7-2 and TRBJ2-4; D not certain. Germline CDR1 reads SGHTA; CDR2 reads FQGNSA. The CDR3 is 15 residues long. V was shortened by 2 bases and J by 5 bases, with 13 bases between the two germline ends. In DNA, the CDR3 is TGTGCCAGCAGCTTATACACCTCTGCCGAAAACATTCAGTACTTC. Translation: CASSLYTSAENIQYF.

This clonotype has more than one count but fewer than ten. The V gene is TRBV11-2, the J gene TRBJ2-7, with 11 bases fitting TRBD2. J gave up 0 bases and V 5 bases, and 9 bases lay outside the gene matches. The CDR3 is 17 residues long. Germline CDR1 reads SGHAT; CDR2 reads FQNNGV. The CDR3 here is CASSPPTLAGASYEQYF. The CDR3 DNA reads as TGTGCCAGCAGCCCACCGACACTAGCGGGGGCCTCCTACGAGCAGTACTTC.

This clonotype was counted at least ten times. The V gene is TRBV7-2, the J gene TRBJ2-7, with 10 positions matching TRBD2. Germline loops: CDR1 SGHTA, CDR2 FQGNSA. The V and J ends lost 5 bases and 4 bases, in that order; junction bases with no gene match: 8. The CDR3 contains 15 residues. CDR3 loop: CASSTTSGESYEQYF. CDR3 sequence (DNA): TGTGCCAGCAGCACTACTAGCGGGGAGTCTTACGAGCAGTACTTC.

This clonotype was counted only a few times. The chain employs TRBV5-1 and TRBJ2-1; TRBD1 matches at 9 bases. Germline V CDR1 and CDR2: SGHRS, YFSETQ. With V trimmed by 0 bases and J by 9 bases, 7 bases remained unmatched. This CDR3 has 15 residues. CDR3 loop: CASSLGDREVGEQFF. Written as DNA, the CDR3 is TGCGCCAGCAGCTTGGGGGACAGGGAAGTCGGTGAGCAGTTCTTC. The entire variable domain, with the rest obtained from reference TRBV5-1 and TRBJ2-1, is as follows: KAGVTQTPRYLIKTRGQQVTLSCSPISGHRSVSWYQQTPGQGLQFLFEYFSETQRNKGNFPGRFSGRQFSNSRSEMNVSTLELGDSALYLCASSLGDREVGEQFFGPGTRLTVL.

The genes are TRBV4-2 and TRBJ1-2, with D perhaps matching TRBD1 (5 bases). From germline, CDR1 is LGHNA and CDR2 YNFKEQ. The V gene lost 8 bases and the J gene lost 8 bases, with 15 bases spanning the gap. CDR3 length: 12 amino acids. Here the CDR3 DNA reads TGTGCCAGCCCCGCCAACGAGGGGGGCTACACCTTC. It is translated as CASPANEGGYTF.

This clonotype appeared a few times. The genes are TRBV2 and TRBJ2-5; no definite D call. Trimming removed 5 bases from V and 4 bases from J, with 20 bases in between. The length of the CDR3 is 16 residues. Germline CDR1 is SNHLY and CDR2 is FYNNEI. The CDR3 DNA reads as TGTGCCAGCAGTTCCCGACGCAGAGGAAGGGCAGAGACCCAGTACTTC. Translating gives CASSSRRRGRAETQYF.

The chain links TRBV20-1 to TRBJ1-4; no clear D. V was cut by 4 bases and J by 0 bases, with 9 bases left in between. The CDR3 covers 14 residues. Germline CDR1 is DFQATT and CDR2 is SNEGSKA (reference sequence). The CDR3 nucleotides are TGCAGTGCTACTAGGGATACAACTAATGAAAAACTGTTTTTT. It translates to CSATRDTTNEKLFF.

J is TRBJ1-1 and V is TRBV7-9, with D perhaps TRBD1 (6 bases). With 1 base removed from V and 6 bases from J, the gap between germline ends came to 9 bases. The length of the CDR3 is 13 residues. Looked up from germline, CDR1 is SEHNR and CDR2 is FQNEAQ (reference sequence). As DNA, the CDR3 is TGTGCCAGCAGCTTAGAGGGGGGCTCTGAAGCTTTCTTT. The encoded protein is CASSLEGGSEAFF.

This clonotype turned up a few times. A much larger clone lies a single base off, so this may be a read error. This chain links TRBV7-9 with TRBJ1-1, with D hard to call. Germline-derived CDR1 and CDR2 are SEHNR and FQNEAQ (reference sequence). The CDR3 has 11 amino acids. DNA for the CDR3: TGTGCCAGCAGTCTAGACACTGGAGCTTTCTTT. Translating it yields CASSLDTGAFF.

This clonotype was observed a few times. V is TRBV29-1 and J is TRBJ2-5; D remains unclear. CDR3 length: 14 amino acids. Trimming pared 4 bases from V and 2 bases from J, leaving 14 bases between. Germline CDR1 reads SQVTM; CDR2 reads ANQGSEA. CDR3 protein: CSVGYGVGQETQYF. Written as DNA, the CDR3 is TGCAGCGTTGGATACGGAGTTGGGCAAGAGACCCAGTACTTC.

The rearrangement joins TRBV7-3 to TRBJ1-6; D gene uncertain. Trimming took off 5 bases at V and 7 bases at J, with 12 bases between the two ends. Germline CDR1 and CDR2: SGHTA and FQGTGA. This CDR3 has 14 residues. Here the CDR3 reads CASSPGRENSPLHF. The CDR3 nucleotides are TGTGCCAGCAGCCCTGGGAGGGAGAATTCACCCCTCCACTTT.

The table lists this clonotype with a few counts. The conserved phenylalanine or tryptophan normally closing the CDR3 is absent here, so this likely arose from a read error. The rearrangement uses TRBV12-3 or TRBV12-4 and TRBJ1-1; the D gene is possibly TRBD1 (6 bases). V lost 6 bases, J lost 2 bases, and 10 bases lay in between. This CDR3 contains 13 residues. The CDR3 is CASRRQENTEAFS. DNA of the CDR3: TGTGCCAGCAGACGACAGGAAAACACTGAAGCTTTCTCT.

This sequence joins TRBV7-9 and TRBJ2-7, with D tentatively TRBD2 (6 bases). The CDR3 length is 14 residues. CDR1 and CDR2 from the germline V gene are SEHNR and FQNEAQ (reference sequence). V shed 8 bases and J shed 4 bases, with 18 bases lying between them. Here the CDR3 DNA reads TGTGCCAGCGCCATGGGGTCGGGGGTTTACGAGCAGTACTTC. Protein sequence: CASAMGSGVYEQYF.

Of note for this clonotype: At one end, the junction sequence differs from germline, possibly due to a read error. The rearrangement joins TRBV5-1 to TRBJ2-5; D could derive from TRBD1 or TRBD2 (6 bases each). The CDR3 totals 13 residues. Germline-derived CDR1 and CDR2 are SGHRS and YFSETQ. CDR3 sequence: CASSRGPQETRYF. Written as DNA, the CDR3 is TGCGCCAGCAGTCGGGGGCCCCAAGAGACCCGGTACTTC.

Regarding this clonotype: The germline gene is not matched at one end of the junction; a read error may be the cause. This sequence joins TRBV4-3 and TRBJ2-1; D might be TRBD1 or TRBD2, each matching 5 bases. Germline V gives CDR1 LGHNA, CDR2 YSLEER. The CDR3 is 15 residues long. The CDR3 DNA sequence: TGCGCCAGCAGCCAAGGGGTGGGGACCTACAATCAGCAGTTCTTC. Translation gives CASSQGVGTYNQQFF.

This clonotype showed up just a few times. This rearrangement joins TRBV12-3 or TRBV12-4 to TRBJ2-2; D not resolved. The CDR3 consists of 15 residues. V shed 5 bases and J shed 3 bases, with 13 bases lying between them. CDR3 sequence reads: CASSIQSIYTGELFF. CDR3 bases: TGTGCCAGCAGTATACAGAGCATTTACACCGGGGAGCTGTTTTTT.

This clonotype was counted only a few times. CDR3 protein: CASSPTSVPGIYYTF. As DNA, the CDR3 is TGCGCCAGCAGCCCTACGTCCGTACCTGGGATTTACTACACCTTC. The chain employs TRBV4-3 and TRBJ1-2; D call uncertain. Trimming stripped 4 bases from V and 10 bases from J, with 22 bases between. The length of the CDR3 is 15 residues. From germline, CDR1 is LGHNA and CDR2 YSLEER.

The V gene is TRBV28, the J gene TRBJ1-2; 9 bases align to TRBD1. Germline V gives CDR1 MDHEN, CDR2 SYDVKM. V dropped 6 bases and J dropped 6; count of bases not matched to a gene: 5. There are 13 residues in the CDR3. The CDR3 bases are TGTGCCAGCAGAAACGGACAGGGGCATGGCTACACCTTC. Amino acid sequence: CASRNGQGHGYTF.

The genes are TRBV4-2 and TRBJ2-5, with 10 bases that match TRBD2. V lost 0 bases and J lost 1; bases outside the gene matches: 8. Germline V gene lookup returns CDR1 LGHNA and CDR2 YNFKEQ. The CDR3 covers 18 residues. Here the CDR3 DNA reads TGTGCCAGCAGCCAAGAAGGGACTAGCGTGGGGTCCCAAGAGACCCAGTACTTC. It codes for CASSQEGTSVGSQETQYF.